Described below is a single T cell receptor beta chain sequence and its context. The V segment lost 0 bases and the J segment 4 bases; nucleotides outside the gene matches: 18. The germline CDR1 and CDR2 sequences are SGDLS and YYNGEE. The CDR3 contains 20 residues. These data originate in a study of radiation and T cells in renal cell carcinoma. Libraries were prepared by immunoSEQ multiplex PCR; TCRdb keeps only in-frame clonotypes and omits some of them. The sample yields around 46,000 clones, 75% to 85% seen once. Time point of the sample: baseline pretreatment blood. The sample's treatment: 15 Gy SBRT to primary tumor, nephrectomy 4 weeks later.

The receptor's source is a woman in her 70s with renal cell carcinoma. The sequencing used blood, collected from a patient whose treatment included radiotherapy and nephrectomy. The J gene is TRBJ2-1, the V gene TRBV9; TRBD2 aligns across 8 bases. CDR3 DNA: TGTGCCAGCAGCGTAGCTGGAGGTTTTAGTAGCGGGGCGTCGTACAATGAGCAGTTCTTC. Its translation: CASSVAGGFSSGASYNEQFF.